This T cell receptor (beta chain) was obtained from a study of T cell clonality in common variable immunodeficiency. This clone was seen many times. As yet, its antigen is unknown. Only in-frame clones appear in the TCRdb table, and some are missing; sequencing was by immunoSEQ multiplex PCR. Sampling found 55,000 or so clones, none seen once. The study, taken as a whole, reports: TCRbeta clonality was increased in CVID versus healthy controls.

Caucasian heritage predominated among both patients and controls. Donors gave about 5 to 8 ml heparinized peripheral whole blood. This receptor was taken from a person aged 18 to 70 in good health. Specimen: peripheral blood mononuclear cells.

This chain's CDR3 is CAKGTSGRPRSDEQYF. Partial CDR3 DNA: TGTGCCAAAGGGACTAGCGGGAGGCCCCGTTCTGACGAG. The chain carries TRBV2 and TRBJ2-7, with 15 bases lining up with TRBD2. The CDR3 goes on 3 residues after the read ends, and that part is filled in from the germline J gene. With 10 bases clipped from V and 5 bases from J, the junction kept 12 bases outside the gene matches. Germline V gene sequence: CDR1 SNHLY, CDR2 FYNNEI. CDR3 length: 16 amino acids. The variable domain in full, with the rest retrieved from reference TRBV2 and TRBJ2-7, is EPEVTQTPSHQVTQMGQEVILRCVPISNHLYFYWYRQILGQKVEFLVSFYNNEISEKSEIFDDQFSVERPDGSNFTLKIRSTKLEDSAMYFCAKGTSGRPRSDEQYFGPGTRLTVT.